This T cell receptor beta chain is from a study of T cell responses to AZD1222 COVID-19 vaccine. Concerning this clone itself: Its antigen is unidentified. Relative to the germline gene, one junction end is altered; a read error may explain this.

Libraries were prepared by immunoSEQ multiplex PCR; TCRdb keeps only in-frame clonotypes and omits some of them. Seen here are approximately 120,000 clones, around 90% observed once, and the top ten hold 3.5% to 4.5%. This CDR3 region has 12 residues. Study outcomes and limitations: Donor demographics were predominantly white British with a female majority; clonal diversity may be underestimated. Repertoires were obtained solely post-peak T cell response. Of spike-specific TCRs, nearly half reportedly target regions left unmutated in variants.

The J gene is TRBJ2-2, the V gene TRBV12-3 or TRBV12-4; 8 bases are shared with TRBD1. This sequence was found in an adult in good health. The sample here was peripheral blood, taken on day 0 of AZD1222 vaccination. The CDR3 loop is CGDRGNTGELFF. In DNA, the CDR3 is TGCGGTGACAGGGGCAACACCGGGGAGCTGTTTTTT.